What follows is one T cell receptor (beta chain) and its context. The CDR3 totals 15 residues. The junction had 8 bases not matched to a gene; V was cut back by 5 bases and J by 5 bases. Germline V lookup: CDR1 MNHNS, CDR2 SASEGT. This record belongs to a study of shared clonotypes between healthy human individuals. The data were produced by immunoSEQ multiplex PCR, yet TCRdb's version contains in-frame clones alone and is incomplete. The sample consists of around 2.3 million clones, 90% to 97% of them appearing once. The V gene is TRBV6-1, the J gene TRBJ1-4; 7 nucleotides align to TRBD1. Sequenced material: naive CD4+ T cells sorted from blood. Subset given: CD45RA+ positively selected. The receptor was isolated from a man aged 18-30 years in good health. CDR3 loop: CASSITGDINEKLFF. Here the CDR3 DNA reads TGTGCCAGCAGTATAACAGGGGACATAAATGAAAAACTGTTTTTT.